A single sample is the source of the 7 T cell receptor beta chains below, sequenced in a study of shared clonotypes between healthy human individuals. CD8 cells classed as naive were CD45RO-negative and positively selected for CCR7, excluding terminally differentiated effector memory CD45RA+ cells. Libraries were prepared by immunoSEQ multiplex PCR; TCRdb keeps only in-frame clonotypes and omits some of them. The data show millions of clones, about 94% seen once. The sample consisted of naive CD8+ T cells sorted from blood. Source of these receptors: a man aged 18 to 30 in good health.

The chain couples TRBV4-1 to TRBJ1-5; D remains ambiguous. From germline, CDR1 is MGHRA and CDR2 YSYEKL. Trimming took off 2 bases at V and 0 bases at J, with 14 bases between the two ends. The CDR3 runs 17 residues. The DNA of the CDR3 is TGCGCCAGCAGCCAATCCTCGGACGGTAATAGCAATCAGCCCCAGCATTTT. As protein: CASSQSSDGNSNQPQHF.

This chain links TRBV6-1 with TRBJ2-4, with D possibly TRBD2 on 5 matching bases. Deletions cut 3 bases from V and 1 base from J, with 10 bases between. The CDR3 runs to 15 residues. Germline assignment: CDR1 MNHNS and CDR2 SASEGT. The DNA for the CDR3 is TGTGCCAGCAGTGATATGTCGGGGGCCAAAAACATTCAGTACTTC. Protein: CASSDMSGAKNIQYF.

V usage is TRBV2 and J usage is TRBJ2-7, with D perhaps matching TRBD1 (6 bases). Trimming removed 7 bases from V and 3 bases from J, with 16 bases in between. The germline gives CDR1 SNHLY, CDR2 FYNNEI. The CDR3 is 14 residues long. The chain's CDR3 is CASIVSETGYEQYF. In DNA, the CDR3 is TGTGCCAGCATTGTGAGTGAGACAGGCTACGAGCAGTACTTC.

The gene calls are TRBV15 and TRBJ2-2; 7 positions agree with TRBD1. V lost 3 bases and J lost 6; bases outside the gene matches: 7. The CDR3 covers 15 residues. CDR1 LNHNV and CDR2 YYDKDF come from the germline V gene (reference sequence). CDR3 in DNA: TGTGCCACCAGCAGCGAACAGGGGATGCCCGGGGAGCTGTTTTTT. It yields the protein CATSSEQGMPGELFF.

The DNA of the CDR3 is TGCGCCAGCAGTGAAGGCGGGGGGGCACTAGATACGCAGTATTTT. It encodes CASSEGGGALDTQYF. The V gene is TRBV10-2, the J gene TRBJ2-3; 9 bases fit TRBD2. The CDR3 sequence is 15 residues long. CDR1 is WSHSY, CDR2 SAAADI, per germline. Unmatched junction bases numbered 6, after V lost 3 bases and J lost 5 bases.

This CDR3 is CASSEGGALAGVLQETQYF. DNA of the CDR3: TGTGCCAGCAGTGAAGGGGGGGCTCTAGCGGGAGTCCTCCAAGAGACCCAGTACTTC. The rearrangement links TRBV2 to TRBJ2-5, with TRBD2 matching 10 bases. CDR1 and CDR2 from the germline V gene are SNHLY and FYNNEI. J gave up 1 base and V 1 base, and 12 bases lay outside the gene matches. The CDR3 has 19 residues.

The V gene is TRBV13, the J gene TRBJ2-1, with no clear D. This CDR3 comprises 12 residues. In germline, CDR1 is PRHDT, CDR2 FYEKMQ (reference sequence). V lost 1 base and J 7 bases, leaving 5 bases between the germline ends. The CDR3 DNA reads as TGTGCCAGCAGCTTAGTAGCTAATGAGCAGTTCTTC. This gives the protein CASSLVANEQFF. Filled out from reference TRBV13 and TRBJ2-1, the complete variable domain reads AAGVIQSPRHLIKEKRETATLKCYPIPRHDTVYWYQQGPGQDPQFLISFYEKMQSDKGSIPDRFSAQQFSDYHSELNMSSLELGDSALYFCASSLVANEQFFGPGTRLTVL.